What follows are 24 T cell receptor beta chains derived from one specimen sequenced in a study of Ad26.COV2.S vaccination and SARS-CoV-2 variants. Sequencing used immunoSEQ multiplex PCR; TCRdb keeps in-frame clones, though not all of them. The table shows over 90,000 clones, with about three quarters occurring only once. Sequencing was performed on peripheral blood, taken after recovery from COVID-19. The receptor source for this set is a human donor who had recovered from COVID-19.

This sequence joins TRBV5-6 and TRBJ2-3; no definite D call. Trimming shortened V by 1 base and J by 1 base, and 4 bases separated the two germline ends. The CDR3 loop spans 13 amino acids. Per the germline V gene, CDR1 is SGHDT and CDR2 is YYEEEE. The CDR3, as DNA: TGTGCCAGCAGCTTGCCCGGCACAGATACGCAGTATTTT. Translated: CASSLPGTDTQYF.

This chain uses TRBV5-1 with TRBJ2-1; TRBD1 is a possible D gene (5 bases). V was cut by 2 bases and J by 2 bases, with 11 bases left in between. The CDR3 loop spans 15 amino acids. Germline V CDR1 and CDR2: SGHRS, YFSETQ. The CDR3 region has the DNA TGCGCCAGCAGCTTAGGTGGGGCTACCTACAATGAGCAGTTCTTC. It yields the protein CASSLGGATYNEQFF.

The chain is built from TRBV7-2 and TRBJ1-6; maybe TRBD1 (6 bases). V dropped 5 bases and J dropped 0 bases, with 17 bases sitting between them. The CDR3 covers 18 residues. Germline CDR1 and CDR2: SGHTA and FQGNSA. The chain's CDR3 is CASSPHGQLSSYNSPLHF. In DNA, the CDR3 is TGTGCCAGCAGCCCGCACGGACAGCTAAGCTCCTATAATTCACCCCTCCACTTT.

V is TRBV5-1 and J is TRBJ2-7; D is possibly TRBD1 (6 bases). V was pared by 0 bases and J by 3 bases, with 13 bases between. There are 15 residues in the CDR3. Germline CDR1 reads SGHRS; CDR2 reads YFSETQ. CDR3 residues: CASSLALGAGYEQYF. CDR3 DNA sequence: TGCGCCAGCAGCTTGGCCTTGGGGGCGGGCTACGAGCAGTACTTC.

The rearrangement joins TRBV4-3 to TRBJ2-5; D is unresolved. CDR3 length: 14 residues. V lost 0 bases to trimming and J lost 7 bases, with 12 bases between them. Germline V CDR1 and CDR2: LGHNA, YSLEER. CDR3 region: CASSQEGGVGTQYF. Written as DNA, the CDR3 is TGCGCCAGCAGCCAAGAGGGTGGGGTCGGGACCCAGTACTTC.

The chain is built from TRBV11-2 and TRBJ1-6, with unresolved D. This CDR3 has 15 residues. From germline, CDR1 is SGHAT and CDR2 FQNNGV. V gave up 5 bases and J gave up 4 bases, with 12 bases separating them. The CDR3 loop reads CASSHSGSYNSPLHF. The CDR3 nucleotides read TGTGCCAGCAGCCACAGCGGATCTTATAATTCACCCCTCCACTTT.

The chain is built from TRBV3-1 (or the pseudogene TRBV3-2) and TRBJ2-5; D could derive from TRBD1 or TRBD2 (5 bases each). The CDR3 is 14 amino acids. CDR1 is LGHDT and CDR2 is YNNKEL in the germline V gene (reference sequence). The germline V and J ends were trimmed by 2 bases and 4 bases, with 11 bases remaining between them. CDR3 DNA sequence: TGTGCCAGCAGCCAATGGGGGAATGGAGAGACCCAGTACTTC. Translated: CASSQWGNGETQYF.

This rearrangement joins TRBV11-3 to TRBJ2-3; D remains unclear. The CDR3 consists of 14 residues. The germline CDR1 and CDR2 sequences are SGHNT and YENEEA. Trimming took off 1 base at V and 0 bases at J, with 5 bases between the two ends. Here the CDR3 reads CASSLGRSTDTQYF. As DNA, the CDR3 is TGTGCCAGCAGCTTAGGACGGAGCACAGATACGCAGTATTTT.

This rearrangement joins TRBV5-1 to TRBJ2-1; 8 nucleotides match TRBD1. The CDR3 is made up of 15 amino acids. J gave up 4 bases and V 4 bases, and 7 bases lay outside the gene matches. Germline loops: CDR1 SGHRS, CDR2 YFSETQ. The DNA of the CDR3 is TGCGCCAGCAGCCCAGGACAGGGAAGGTACAATGAGCAGTTCTTC. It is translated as CASSPGQGRYNEQFF.

CDR3 sequence: CASSQEGVAVSTDTQYF. The CDR3 nucleotides read TGCGCCAGCAGCCAAGAAGGAGTAGCGGTGAGCACAGATACGCAGTATTTT. This chain links TRBV4-3 with TRBJ2-3; the D gene is possibly TRBD2 (6 bases). The germline V gene has CDR1 LGHNA and CDR2 YSLEER. The ends were cut back, 0 bases at V and 0 bases at J, with 13 bases in the middle. The CDR3 contains 17 residues.

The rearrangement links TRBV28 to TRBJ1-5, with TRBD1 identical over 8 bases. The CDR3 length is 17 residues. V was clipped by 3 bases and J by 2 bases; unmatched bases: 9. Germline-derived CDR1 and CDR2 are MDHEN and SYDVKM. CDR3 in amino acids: CASSFHWTGRGNQPQHF. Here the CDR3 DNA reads TGTGCCAGCAGTTTTCACTGGACAGGGAGGGGCAATCAGCCCCAGCATTTT.

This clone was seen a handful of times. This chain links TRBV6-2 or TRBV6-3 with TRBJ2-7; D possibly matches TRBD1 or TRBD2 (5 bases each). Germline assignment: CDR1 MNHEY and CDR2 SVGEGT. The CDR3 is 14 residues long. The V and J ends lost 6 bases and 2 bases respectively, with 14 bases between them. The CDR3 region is CASSPGTEPYEQYF. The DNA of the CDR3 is TGTGCCAGCAGCCCCGGGACGGAACCCTACGAGCAGTACTTC.

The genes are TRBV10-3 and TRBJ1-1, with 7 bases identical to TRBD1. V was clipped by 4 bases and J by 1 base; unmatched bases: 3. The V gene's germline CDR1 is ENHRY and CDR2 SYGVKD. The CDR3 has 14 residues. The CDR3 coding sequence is TGTGCCATCAGTGCAGGGACAGCGAACACTGAAGCTTTCTTT. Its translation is CAISAGTANTEAFF.

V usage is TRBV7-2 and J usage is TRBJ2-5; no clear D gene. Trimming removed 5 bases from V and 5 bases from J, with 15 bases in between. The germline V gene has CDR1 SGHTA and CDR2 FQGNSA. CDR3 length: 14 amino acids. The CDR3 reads CASSGGHRAETQYF. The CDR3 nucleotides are TGTGCCAGCAGCGGTGGTCATCGGGCGGAGACCCAGTACTTC.

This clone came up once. Written as DNA, the CDR3 is TGCAGCGTTCAGACAGGGGGGAACACTGAAGCTTTCTTT. Amino acid sequence: CSVQTGGNTEAFF. The chain is built from TRBV29-1 and TRBJ1-1; 9 nucleotides agree with TRBD1. From germline, CDR1 is SQVTM and CDR2 ANQGSEA. With V trimmed by 5 bases and J by 1 base, 2 bases remained unmatched. This CDR3 has 13 amino acids.

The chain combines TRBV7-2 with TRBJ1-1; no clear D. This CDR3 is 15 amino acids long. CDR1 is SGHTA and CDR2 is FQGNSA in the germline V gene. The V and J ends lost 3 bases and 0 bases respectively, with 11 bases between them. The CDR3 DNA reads TGTGCCAGCAGCTTTCTTTCCAGCTTGAACACTGAAGCTTTCTTT. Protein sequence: CASSFLSSLNTEAFF.

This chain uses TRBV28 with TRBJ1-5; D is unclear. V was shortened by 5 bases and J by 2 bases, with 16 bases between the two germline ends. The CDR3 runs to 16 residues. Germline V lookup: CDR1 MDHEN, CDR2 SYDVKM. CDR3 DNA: TGTGCCAGCAGTCCTTATCCCCATTCGGGCAATCAGCCCCAGCATTTT. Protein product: CASSPYPHSGNQPQHF.

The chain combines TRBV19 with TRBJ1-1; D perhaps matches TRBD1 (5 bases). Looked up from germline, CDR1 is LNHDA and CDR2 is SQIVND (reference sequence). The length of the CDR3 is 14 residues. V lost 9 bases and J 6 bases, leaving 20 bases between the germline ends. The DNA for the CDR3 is TGTGCCAGCCAAAGAGCGGGGGGTGTAGCTGAAGCTTTCTTT. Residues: CASQRAGGVAEAFF.

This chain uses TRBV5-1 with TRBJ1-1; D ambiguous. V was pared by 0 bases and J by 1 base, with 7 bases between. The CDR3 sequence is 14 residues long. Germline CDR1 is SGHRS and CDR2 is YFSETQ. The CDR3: CASSLVWENTEAFF. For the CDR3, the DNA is TGCGCCAGCAGCTTGGTGTGGGAGAACACTGAAGCTTTCTTT.

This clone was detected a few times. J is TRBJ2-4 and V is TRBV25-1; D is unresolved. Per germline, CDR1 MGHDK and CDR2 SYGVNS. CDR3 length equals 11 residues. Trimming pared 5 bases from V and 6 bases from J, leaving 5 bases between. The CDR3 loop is CASSTANIQYF. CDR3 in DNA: TGTGCCAGCAGTACAGCAAACATTCAGTACTTC.

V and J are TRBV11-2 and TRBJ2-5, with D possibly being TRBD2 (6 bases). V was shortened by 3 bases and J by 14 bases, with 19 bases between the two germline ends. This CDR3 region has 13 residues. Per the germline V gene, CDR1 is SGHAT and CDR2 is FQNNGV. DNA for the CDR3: TGTGCCAGCAGCTTTGACCGGGAGACTGGTCCTTACTTC. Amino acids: CASSFDRETGPYF.

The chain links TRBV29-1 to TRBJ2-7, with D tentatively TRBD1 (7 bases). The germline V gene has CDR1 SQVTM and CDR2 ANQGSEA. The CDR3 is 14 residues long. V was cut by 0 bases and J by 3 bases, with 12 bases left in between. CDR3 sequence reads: CSVEDRQGGYEQYF. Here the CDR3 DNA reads TGCAGCGTTGAAGATCGGCAGGGGGGCTACGAGCAGTACTTC.

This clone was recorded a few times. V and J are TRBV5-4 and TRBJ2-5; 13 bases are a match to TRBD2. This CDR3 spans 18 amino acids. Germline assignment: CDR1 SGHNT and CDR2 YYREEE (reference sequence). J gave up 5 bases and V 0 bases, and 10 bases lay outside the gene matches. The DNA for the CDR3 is TGTGCCAGCAGCTTGGGGTTACTAGCGGGGGGGAGAAGTGAGACCCAGTACTTC. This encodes CASSLGLLAGGRSETQYF.

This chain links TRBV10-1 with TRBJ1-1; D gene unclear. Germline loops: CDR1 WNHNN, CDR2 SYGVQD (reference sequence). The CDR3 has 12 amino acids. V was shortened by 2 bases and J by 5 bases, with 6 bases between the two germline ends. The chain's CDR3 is CASSEPGTEAFF. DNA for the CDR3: TGCGCCAGCAGTGAGCCCGGGACTGAAGCTTTCTTT.